This T cell receptor (beta chain) was found in a study of molecular identifiers for immune sequencing clone quantification. A CD8+CD4-CCR7+CD45RA+ phenotype served as the sorting definition for naive CD8 T cells. Study-wide results and caveats: Over 99% of effector molecules, yet under 1% of naive-cell molecules, were held by clones above 20 RNA copies.

TCRdb used MiXCR to reprocess the PCR reads, holding one entry per CDR3 protein. The sample lists a few hundred thousand distinct CDR3 sequences, roughly a quarter occurring once. About this clonotype itself: The target antigen is unknown.

The CDR3 runs 14 residues. Trimming took off 3 bases at V and 0 bases at J, with 12 bases between the two ends. Germline CDR1 reads DFQATT; CDR2 reads SNEGSKA (reference sequence). V usage is TRBV20-1 and J usage is TRBJ2-7; the D is unclear. Specimen: naive CD8+ T cells from blood, with Jurkat cell RNA spiked in. Specified subset: FACS-sorted CD8+CD4-CCR7+CD45RA+ naive T cells. The receptor comes from a human donor in good health. Some libraries in this study had Jurkat cell RNA spiked in. The CDR3 DNA is TGCAGTGCTAGTTACCCAGCCCGCTCCTACGAGCAGTACTTC. Translated: CSASYPARSYEQYF.